This T cell receptor beta chain was recovered during a study of control samples from healthy donors and cancer patients. Libraries were prepared by immunoSEQ multiplex PCR; TCRdb keeps only in-frame clonotypes and omits some of them. The sample holds 130,000 to 150,000 clones; roughly 94% are singletons and the top ten take 11% to 15%. The CDR3 is 14 amino acids. Germline CDR1 is SGHDT and CDR2 is YYEEEE. Trimming removed 2 bases from V and 3 bases from J; junction bases left unmatched: 1. This receptor was taken from a man aged 60-69 years with colorectal cancer. V usage is TRBV5-6 and J usage is TRBJ1-1; 10 nucleotides align to TRBD1. The sequencing sample was made of PBMCs. The CDR3 spells CASSFGQGDTEAFF. As DNA, the CDR3 is TGTGCCAGCAGCTTCGGACAGGGGGACACTGAAGCTTTCTTT.